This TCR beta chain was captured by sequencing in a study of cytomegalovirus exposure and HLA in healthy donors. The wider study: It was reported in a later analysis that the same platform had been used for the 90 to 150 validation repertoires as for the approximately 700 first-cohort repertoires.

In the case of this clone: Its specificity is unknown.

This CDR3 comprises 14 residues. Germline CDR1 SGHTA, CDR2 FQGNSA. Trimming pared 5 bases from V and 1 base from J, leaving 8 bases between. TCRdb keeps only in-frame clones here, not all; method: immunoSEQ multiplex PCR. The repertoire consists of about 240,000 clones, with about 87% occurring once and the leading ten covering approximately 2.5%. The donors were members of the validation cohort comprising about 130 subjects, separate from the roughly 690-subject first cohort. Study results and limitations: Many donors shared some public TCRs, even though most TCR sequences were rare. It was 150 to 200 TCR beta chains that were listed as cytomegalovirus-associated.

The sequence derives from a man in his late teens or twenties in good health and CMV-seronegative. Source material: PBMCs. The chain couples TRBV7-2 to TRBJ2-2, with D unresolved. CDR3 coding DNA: TGTGCCAGCAGCGCGACTGGGAACACCGGGGAGCTGTTTTTT. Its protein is CASSATGNTGELFF.